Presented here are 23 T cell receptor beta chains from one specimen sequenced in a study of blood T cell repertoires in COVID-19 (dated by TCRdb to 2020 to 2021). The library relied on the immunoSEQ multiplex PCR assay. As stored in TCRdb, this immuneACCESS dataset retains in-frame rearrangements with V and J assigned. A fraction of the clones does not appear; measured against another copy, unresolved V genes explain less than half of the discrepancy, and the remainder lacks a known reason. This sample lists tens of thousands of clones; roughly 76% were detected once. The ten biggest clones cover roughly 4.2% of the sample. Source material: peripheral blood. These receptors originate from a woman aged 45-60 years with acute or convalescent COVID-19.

The CDR3 protein is CASSLAGSYNEQFF. The CDR3 region has the DNA TGTGCCAGCAGCCTAGCGGGCTCCTACAATGAGCAGTTCTTC. The rearrangement uses TRBV6-4 and TRBJ2-1; the match to TRBD2 covers 8 bases. With 6 bases clipped from V and 0 bases from J, the junction kept 1 base outside the gene matches. The length of the CDR3 is 14 residues. Germline V gene sequence: CDR1 MRHNA, CDR2 SNTAGT.

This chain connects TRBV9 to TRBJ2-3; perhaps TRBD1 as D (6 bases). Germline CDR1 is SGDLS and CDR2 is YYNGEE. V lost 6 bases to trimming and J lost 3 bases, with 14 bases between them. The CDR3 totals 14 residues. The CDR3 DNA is TGTGCCAGCAACCTACAGGGTACGACAGATACGCAGTATTTT. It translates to CASNLQGTTDTQYF.

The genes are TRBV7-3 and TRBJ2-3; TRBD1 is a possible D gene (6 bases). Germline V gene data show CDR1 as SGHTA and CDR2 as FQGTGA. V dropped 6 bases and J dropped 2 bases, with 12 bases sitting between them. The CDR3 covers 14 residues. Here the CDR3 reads CASSSGTYTDTQYF. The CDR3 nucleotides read TGTGCCAGCAGTTCCGGGACATACACAGATACGCAGTATTTT.

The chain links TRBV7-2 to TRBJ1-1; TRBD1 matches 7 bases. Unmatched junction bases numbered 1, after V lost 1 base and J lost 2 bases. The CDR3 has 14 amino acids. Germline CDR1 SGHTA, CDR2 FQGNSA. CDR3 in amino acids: CASSLGQGNTEAFF. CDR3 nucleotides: TGTGCCAGCAGCTTAGGACAGGGAAACACTGAAGCTTTCTTT.

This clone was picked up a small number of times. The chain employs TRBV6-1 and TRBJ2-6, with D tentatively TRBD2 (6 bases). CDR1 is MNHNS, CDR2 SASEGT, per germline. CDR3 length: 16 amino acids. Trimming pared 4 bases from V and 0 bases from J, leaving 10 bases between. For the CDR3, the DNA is TGTGCCAGCAGTGTCTTGGGAGGCTCTGGGGCCAACGTCCTGACTTTC. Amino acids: CASSVLGGSGANVLTF.

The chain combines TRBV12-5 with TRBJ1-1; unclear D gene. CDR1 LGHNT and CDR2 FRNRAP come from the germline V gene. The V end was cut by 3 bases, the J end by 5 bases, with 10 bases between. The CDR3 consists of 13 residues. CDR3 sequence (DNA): TGTGCTAGTGGTTTCGGTGGAGGGACTGAAGCTTTCTTT. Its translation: CASGFGGGTEAFF.

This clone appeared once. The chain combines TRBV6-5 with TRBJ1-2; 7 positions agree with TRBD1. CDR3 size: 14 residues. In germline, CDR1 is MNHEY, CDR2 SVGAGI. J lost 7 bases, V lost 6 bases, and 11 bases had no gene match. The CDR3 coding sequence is TGTGCCAGCAGGGGTGGACAGGAATTGTTTGGCTACACCTTC. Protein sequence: CASRGGQELFGYTF.

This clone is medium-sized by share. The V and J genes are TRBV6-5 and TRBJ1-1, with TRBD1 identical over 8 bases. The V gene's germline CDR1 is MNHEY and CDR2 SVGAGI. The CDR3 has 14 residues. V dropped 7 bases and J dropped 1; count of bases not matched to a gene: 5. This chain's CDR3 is CASNTGQENTEAFF. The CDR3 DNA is TGTGCCAGCAATACGGGACAGGAGAACACTGAAGCTTTCTTT.

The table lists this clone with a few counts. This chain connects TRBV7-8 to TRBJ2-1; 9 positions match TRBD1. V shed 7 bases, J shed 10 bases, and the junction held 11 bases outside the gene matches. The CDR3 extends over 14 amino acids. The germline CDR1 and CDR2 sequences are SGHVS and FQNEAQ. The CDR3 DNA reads TGTGCCAGCACCCGGATCGTGGACAGGGGCGAGCAGTTCTTC. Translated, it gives CASTRIVDRGEQFF.

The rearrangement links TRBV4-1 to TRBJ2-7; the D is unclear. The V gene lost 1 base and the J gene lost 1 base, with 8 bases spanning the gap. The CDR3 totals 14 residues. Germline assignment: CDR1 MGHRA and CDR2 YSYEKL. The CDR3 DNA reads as TGCGCCAGCAGCCAAGCTGAACAGTCCTACGAGCAGTACTTC. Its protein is CASSQAEQSYEQYF.

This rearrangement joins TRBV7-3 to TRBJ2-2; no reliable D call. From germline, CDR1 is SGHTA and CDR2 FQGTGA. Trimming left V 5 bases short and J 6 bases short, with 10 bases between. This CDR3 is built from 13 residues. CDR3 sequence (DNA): TGTGCCAGCAGCCGAAAGGCGGCCGGGGAGCTGTTTTTT. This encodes CASSRKAAGELFF.

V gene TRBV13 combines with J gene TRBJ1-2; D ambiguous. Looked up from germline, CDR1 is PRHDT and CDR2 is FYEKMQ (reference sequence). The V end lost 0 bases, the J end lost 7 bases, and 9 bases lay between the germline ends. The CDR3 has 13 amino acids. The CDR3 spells CASSLGPAGGYTF. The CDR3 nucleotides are TGTGCCAGCAGCTTAGGGCCGGCGGGTGGCTACACCTTC.

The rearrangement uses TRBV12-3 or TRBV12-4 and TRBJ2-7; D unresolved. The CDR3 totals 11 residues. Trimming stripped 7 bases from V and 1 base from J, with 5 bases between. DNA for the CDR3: TGTGCCAGCATCTTTTCCTACGAGCAGTACTTC. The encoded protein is CASIFSYEQYF.

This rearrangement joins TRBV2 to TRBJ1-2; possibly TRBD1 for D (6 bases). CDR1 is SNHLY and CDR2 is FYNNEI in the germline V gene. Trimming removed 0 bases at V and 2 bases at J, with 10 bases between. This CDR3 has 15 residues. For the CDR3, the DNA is TGTGCCAGCAGTGAAGCGCGGACAGCGAACTATGGCTACACCTTC. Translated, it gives CASSEARTANYGYTF. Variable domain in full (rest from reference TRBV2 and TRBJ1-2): EPEVTQTPSHQVTQMGQEVILRCVPISNHLYFYWYRQILGQKVEFLVSFYNNEISEKSEIFDDQFSVERPDGSNFTLKIRSTKLEDSAMYFCASSEARTANYGYTFGSGTRLTVV.

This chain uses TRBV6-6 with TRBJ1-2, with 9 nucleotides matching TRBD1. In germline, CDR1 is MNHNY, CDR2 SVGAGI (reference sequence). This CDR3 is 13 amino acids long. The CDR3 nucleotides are TGTGCGGCCGGGACAGGGACTAACTATGGCTACACCTTC. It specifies CAAGTGTNYGYTF.

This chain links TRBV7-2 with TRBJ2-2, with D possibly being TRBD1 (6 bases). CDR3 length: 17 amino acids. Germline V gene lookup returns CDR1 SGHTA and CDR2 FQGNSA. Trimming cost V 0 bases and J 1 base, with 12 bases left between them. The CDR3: CASSLAGDIRNTGELFF. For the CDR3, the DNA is TGTGCCAGCAGCTTAGCGGGGGACATACGGAACACCGGGGAGCTGTTTTTT.

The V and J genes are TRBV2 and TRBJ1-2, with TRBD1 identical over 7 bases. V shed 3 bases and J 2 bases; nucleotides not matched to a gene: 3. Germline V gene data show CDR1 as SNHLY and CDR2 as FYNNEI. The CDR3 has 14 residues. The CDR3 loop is CASSERTGNYGYTF. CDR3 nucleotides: TGTGCCAGCAGTGAGCGGACAGGAAACTATGGCTACACCTTC.

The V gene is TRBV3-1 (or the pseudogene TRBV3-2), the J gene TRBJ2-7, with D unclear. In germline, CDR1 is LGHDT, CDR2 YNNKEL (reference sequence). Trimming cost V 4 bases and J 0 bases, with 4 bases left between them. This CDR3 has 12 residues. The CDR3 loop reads CASSRSSYEQYF. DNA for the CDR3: TGTGCCAGCAGCCGGAGCTCCTACGAGCAGTACTTC.

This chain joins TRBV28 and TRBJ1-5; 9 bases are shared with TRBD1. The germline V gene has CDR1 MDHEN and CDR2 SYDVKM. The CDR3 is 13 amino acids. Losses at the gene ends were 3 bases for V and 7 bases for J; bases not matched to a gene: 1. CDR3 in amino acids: CASSFTGGQPQHF. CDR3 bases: TGTGCCAGCAGTTTCACAGGGGGCCAGCCCCAGCATTTT.

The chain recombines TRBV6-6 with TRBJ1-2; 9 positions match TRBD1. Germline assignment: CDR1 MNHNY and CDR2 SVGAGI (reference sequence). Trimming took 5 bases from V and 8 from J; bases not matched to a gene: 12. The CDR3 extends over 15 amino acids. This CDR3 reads CASSQPPGQGRGYTF. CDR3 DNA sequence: TGTGCCAGCAGTCAACCTCCGGGACAGGGAAGGGGCTACACCTTC.

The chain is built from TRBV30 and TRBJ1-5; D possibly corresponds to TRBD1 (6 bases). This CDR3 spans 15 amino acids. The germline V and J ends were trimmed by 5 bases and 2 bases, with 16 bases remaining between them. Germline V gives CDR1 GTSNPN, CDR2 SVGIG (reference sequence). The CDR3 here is CAWDPGQGGNQPQHF. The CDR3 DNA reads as TGTGCCTGGGATCCGGGACAAGGGGGCAATCAGCCCCAGCATTTT.

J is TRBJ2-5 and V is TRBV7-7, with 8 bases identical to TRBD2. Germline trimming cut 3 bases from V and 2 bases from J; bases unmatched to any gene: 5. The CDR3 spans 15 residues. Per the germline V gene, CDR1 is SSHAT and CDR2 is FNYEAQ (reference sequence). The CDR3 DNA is TGTGCCAGCAGCTTCACGACTAGCGCACAAGAGACCCAGTACTTC. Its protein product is CASSFTTSAQETQYF.

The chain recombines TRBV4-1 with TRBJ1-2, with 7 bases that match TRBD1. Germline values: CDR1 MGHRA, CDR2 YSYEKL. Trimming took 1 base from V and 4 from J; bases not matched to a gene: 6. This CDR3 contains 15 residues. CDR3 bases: TGCGCCAGCAGCCAAGTAATCGGACAGGTCTATGGCTACACCTTC. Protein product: CASSQVIGQVYGYTF.